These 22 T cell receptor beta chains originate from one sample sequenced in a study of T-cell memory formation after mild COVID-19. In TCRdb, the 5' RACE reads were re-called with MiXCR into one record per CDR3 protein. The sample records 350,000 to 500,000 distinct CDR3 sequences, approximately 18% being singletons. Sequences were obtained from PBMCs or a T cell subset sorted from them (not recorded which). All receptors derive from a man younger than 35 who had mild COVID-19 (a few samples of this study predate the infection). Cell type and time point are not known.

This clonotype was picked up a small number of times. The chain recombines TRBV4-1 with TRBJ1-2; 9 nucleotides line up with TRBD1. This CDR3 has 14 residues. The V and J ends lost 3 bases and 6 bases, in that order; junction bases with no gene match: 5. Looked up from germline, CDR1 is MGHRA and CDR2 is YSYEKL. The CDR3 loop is CASSHPRTGDGYTF. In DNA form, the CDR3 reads TGCGCCAGCAGCCACCCTAGGACAGGGGATGGCTACACCTTC.

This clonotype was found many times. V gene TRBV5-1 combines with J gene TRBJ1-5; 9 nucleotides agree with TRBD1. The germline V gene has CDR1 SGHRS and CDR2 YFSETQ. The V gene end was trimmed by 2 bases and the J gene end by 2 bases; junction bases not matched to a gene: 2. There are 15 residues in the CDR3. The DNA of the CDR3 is TGCGCCAGCAGCTTACAGGGGGCTCGCAATCAGCCCCAGCATTTT. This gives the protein CASSLQGARNQPQHF.

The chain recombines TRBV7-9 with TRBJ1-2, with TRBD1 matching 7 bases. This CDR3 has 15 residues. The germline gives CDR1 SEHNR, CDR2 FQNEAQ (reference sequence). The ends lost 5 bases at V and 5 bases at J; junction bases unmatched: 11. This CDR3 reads CASSLTGEGRYGYTF. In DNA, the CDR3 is TGTGCCAGCAGCCTCACAGGGGAGGGAAGATATGGCTACACCTTC.

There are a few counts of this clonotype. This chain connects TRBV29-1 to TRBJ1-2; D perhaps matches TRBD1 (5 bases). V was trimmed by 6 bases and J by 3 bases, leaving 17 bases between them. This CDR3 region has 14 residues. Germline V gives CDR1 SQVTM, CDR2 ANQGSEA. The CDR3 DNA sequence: TGCAGCGTCTCCCGGGAGGGGAATGACTATGGCTACACCTTC. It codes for CSVSREGNDYGYTF.

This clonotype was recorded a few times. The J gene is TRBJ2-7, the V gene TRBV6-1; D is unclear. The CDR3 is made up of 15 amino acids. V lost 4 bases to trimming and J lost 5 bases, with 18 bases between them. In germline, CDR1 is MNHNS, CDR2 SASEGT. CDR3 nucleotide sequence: TGTGCCAGCAGTGCGCTCTCGGGCCAGCCCCACGAGCAGTACTTC. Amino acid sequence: CASSALSGQPHEQYF.

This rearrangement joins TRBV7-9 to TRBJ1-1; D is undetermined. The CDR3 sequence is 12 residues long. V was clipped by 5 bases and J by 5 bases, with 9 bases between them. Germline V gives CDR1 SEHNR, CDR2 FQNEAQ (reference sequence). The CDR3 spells CASSDGRTEAFF. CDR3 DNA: TGTGCCAGCAGCGACGGACGGACTGAAGCTTTCTTT.

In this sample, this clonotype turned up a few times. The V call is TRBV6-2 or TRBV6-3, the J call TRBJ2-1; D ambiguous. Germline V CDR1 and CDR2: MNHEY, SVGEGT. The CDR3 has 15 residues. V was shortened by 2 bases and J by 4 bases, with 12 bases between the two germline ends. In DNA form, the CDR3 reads TGTGCCAGCAGTTACACGGATCTGGCGTACAATGAGCAGTTCTTC. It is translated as CASSYTDLAYNEQFF.

Here the CDR3 reads CSAPRVPNEKLFF. Written as DNA, the CDR3 is TGCAGTGCTCCCAGGGTGCCTAATGAAAAACTGTTTTTT. The rearrangement links TRBV20-1 to TRBJ1-4; TRBD1 might be the D (5 bases). CDR1 and CDR2 (germline): DFQATT, SNEGSKA (reference sequence). The CDR3 contains 13 residues. Trimming removed 5 bases at V and 3 bases at J, with 10 bases between.

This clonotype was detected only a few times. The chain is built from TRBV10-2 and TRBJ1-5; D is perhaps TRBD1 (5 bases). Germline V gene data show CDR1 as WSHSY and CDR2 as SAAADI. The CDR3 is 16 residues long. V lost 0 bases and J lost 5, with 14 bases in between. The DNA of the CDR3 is TGCGCCAGCAGTGAGTCGGGGCCCTTGAAGGATCAGCCCCAGCATTTT. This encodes CASSESGPLKDQPQHF.

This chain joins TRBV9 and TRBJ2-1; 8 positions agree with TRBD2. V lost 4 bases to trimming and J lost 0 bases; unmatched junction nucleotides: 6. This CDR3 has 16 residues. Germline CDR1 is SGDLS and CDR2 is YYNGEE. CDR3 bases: TGTGCCAGCAGCCCAGCGGGGGCCGACTCCTACAATGAGCAGTTCTTC. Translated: CASSPAGADSYNEQFF.

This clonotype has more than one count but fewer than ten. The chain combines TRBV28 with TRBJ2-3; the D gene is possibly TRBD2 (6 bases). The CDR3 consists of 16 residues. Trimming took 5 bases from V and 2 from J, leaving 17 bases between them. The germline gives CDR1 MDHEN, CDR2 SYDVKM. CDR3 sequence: CASSPTSASNTDTQYF. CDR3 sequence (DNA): TGTGCCAGCAGTCCGACTAGTGCTAGTAACACAGATACGCAGTATTTT.

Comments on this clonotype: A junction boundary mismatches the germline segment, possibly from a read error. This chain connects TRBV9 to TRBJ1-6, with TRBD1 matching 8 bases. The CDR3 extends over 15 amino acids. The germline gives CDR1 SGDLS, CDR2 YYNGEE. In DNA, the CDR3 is TGTGCCAGCAGCGTAGCCCCGACAGGGGAGTCACCCCTCAACTTT. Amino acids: CASSVAPTGESPLNF.

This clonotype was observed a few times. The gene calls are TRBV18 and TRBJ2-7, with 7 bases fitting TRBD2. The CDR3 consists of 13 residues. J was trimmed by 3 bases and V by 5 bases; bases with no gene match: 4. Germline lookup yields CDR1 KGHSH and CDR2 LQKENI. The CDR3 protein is CASSTRESYEQYV. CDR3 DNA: TGTGCCAGCTCAACGCGGGAGAGCTACGAGCAGTACGTC.

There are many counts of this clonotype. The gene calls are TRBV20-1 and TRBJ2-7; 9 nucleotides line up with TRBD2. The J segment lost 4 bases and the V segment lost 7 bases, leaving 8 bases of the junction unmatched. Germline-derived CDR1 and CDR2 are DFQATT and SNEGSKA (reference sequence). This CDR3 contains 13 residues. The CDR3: CSVRLADTYEQYF. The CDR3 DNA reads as TGCAGTGTCCGACTAGCGGATACTTACGAGCAGTACTTC.

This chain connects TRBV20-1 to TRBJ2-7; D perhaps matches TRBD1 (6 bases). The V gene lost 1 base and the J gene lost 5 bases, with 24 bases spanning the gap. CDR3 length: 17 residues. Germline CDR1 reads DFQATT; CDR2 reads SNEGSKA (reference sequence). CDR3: CSARASKTAGTTDEQYV. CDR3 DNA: TGCAGTGCTAGAGCCTCCAAGACGGCCGGGACAACCGACGAGCAGTACGTC.

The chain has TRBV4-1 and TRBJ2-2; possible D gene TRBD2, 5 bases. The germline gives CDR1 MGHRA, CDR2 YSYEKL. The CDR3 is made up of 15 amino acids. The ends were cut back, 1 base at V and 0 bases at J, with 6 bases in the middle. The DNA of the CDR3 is TGCGCCAGCAGCCAAGGGACTCCGAACACCGGGGAGCTGTTTTTT. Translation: CASSQGTPNTGELFF.

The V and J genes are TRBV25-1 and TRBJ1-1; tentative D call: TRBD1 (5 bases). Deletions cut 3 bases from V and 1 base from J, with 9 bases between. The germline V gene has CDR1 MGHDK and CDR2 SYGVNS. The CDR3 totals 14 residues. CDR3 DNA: TGTGCCAGCAGTGATTTGGGGGGGAACACTGAAGCTTTCTTT. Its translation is CASSDLGGNTEAFF.

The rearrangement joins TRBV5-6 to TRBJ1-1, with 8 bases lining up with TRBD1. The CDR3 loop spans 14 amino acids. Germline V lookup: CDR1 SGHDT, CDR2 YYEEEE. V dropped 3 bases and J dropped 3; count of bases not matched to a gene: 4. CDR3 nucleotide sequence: TGTGCCAGCAGCTCGGGACAGGCCGACACTGAAGCTTTCTTT. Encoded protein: CASSSGQADTEAFF.

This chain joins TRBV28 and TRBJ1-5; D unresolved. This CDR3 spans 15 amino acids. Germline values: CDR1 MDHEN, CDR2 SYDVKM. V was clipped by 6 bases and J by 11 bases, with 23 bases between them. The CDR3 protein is CASRPRWQALGAQHF. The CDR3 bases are TGTGCCAGCAGGCCGAGGTGGCAGGCGCTCGGGGCCCAGCATTTT.

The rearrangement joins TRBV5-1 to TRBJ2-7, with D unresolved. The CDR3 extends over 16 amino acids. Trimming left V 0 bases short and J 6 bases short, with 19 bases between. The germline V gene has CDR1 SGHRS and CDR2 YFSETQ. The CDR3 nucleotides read TGCGCCAGCAGCTTGGATGTCAGGCCGGCCATGCGCGAGCAGTACTTC. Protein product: CASSLDVRPAMREQYF.

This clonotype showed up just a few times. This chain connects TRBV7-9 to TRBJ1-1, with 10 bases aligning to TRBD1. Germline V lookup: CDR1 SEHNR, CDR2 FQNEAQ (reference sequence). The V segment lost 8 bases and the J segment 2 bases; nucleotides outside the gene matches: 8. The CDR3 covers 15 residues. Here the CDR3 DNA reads TGTGCCAGCGATGACAGGGGGCTCACAAACACTGAAGCTTTCTTT. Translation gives CASDDRGLTNTEAFF.

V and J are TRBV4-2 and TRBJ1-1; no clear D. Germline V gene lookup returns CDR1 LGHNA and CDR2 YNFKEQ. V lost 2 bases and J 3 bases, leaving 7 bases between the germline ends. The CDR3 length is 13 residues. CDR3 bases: TGTGCCAGCAGCCAAATCGGACACACTGAAGCTTTCTTT. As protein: CASSQIGHTEAFF.